A single sample is the source of the 13 T cell receptor beta chains below, sequenced in a study of blood T cell repertoires in COVID-19. The method was immunoSEQ multiplex PCR; TCRdb's version includes in-frame clones alone and lacks a portion of them. The top ten clones hold about 5.1% of a sample with roughly 190,000 clones, about 83% of them seen once. Sequencing was carried out using peripheral blood. The receptors were sampled from a woman aged 65 to 85 with active or convalescent COVID-19.

This chain joins TRBV27 and TRBJ2-5, with a weak D call TRBD2 (6 bases). The CDR3 spans 15 residues. The germline V and J ends were trimmed by 11 bases and 0 bases, with 19 bases remaining between them. CDR1 is MNHEY and CDR2 is SMNVEV in the germline V gene (reference sequence). CDR3 amino acids: CAALSAGRYQETQYF. The CDR3 DNA is TGTGCCGCCCTCTCCGCAGGGAGGTACCAAGAGACCCAGTACTTC.

The chain joins TRBV7-9 to TRBJ2-3; 8 nucleotides agree with TRBD1. The CDR3 length is 14 residues. Germline V gene data show CDR1 as SEHNR and CDR2 as FQNEAQ (reference sequence). J was trimmed by 3 bases and V by 6 bases; bases with no gene match: 5. The CDR3 bases are TGTGCCAGCAGGGATACAGGGGGGACAGATACGCAGTATTTT. It translates to CASRDTGGTDTQYF. Combining the CDR3 with reference TRBV7-9 and TRBJ2-3 gives the whole variable domain DTGVSQNPRHKITKRGQNVTFRCDPISEHNRLYWYRQTLGQGPEFLTYFQNEAQLEKSRLLSDRFSAERPKGSFSTLEIQRTEQGDSAMYLCASRDTGGTDTQYFGPGTRLTVL.

The chain carries TRBV3-1 (or the pseudogene TRBV3-2) and TRBJ2-1, with TRBD1 matching 9 bases. The ends lost 0 bases at V and 2 bases at J; junction bases unmatched: 5. Germline V gene sequence: CDR1 LGHDT, CDR2 YNNKEL (reference sequence). This CDR3 has 17 residues. CDR3 in DNA: TGTGCCAGCAGCCAAGATAGGCGGACAGGGGCCTACAATGAGCAGTTCTTC. Amino acids: CASSQDRRTGAYNEQFF.

The V call is TRBV30, the J call TRBJ2-3; D call uncertain. The CDR3 length is 13 residues. CDR1 is GTSNPN and CDR2 is SVGIG in the germline V gene (reference sequence). V was shortened by 4 bases and J by 5 bases, with 13 bases between the two germline ends. DNA for the CDR3: TGTGCCTGGACGCCCTCCATAGTAGATACGCAGTATTTT. It is translated as CAWTPSIVDTQYF.

The rearrangement uses TRBV19 and TRBJ2-3; weak D call: TRBD2 (5 bases). CDR3 length: 10 amino acids. Germline-derived CDR1 and CDR2 are LNHDA and SQIVND (reference sequence). V was trimmed by 10 bases and J by 14 bases, leaving 16 bases between them. The CDR3 spells CATDYGGLYF. CDR3 nucleotides: TGTGCCACCGACTATGGAGGCTTGTATTTT.

J is TRBJ2-7 and V is TRBV28; D call uncertain. Trimming took off 6 bases at V and 0 bases at J, with 9 bases between the two ends. The CDR3 length is 13 residues. Germline lookup yields CDR1 MDHEN and CDR2 SYDVKM. Here the CDR3 reads CASSHRASYEQYF. The CDR3 DNA is TGTGCCAGCAGCCATAGAGCCTCCTACGAGCAGTACTTC.

This rearrangement joins TRBV18 to TRBJ2-2; D perhaps matches TRBD1 (5 bases). The CDR3 consists of 18 residues. Trimming removed 2 bases at V and 1 base at J, with 17 bases between. The germline CDR1 and CDR2 sequences are KGHSH and LQKENI. CDR3 protein: CASSPMFKGPGNTGELFF. CDR3 coding DNA: TGTGCCAGCTCACCAATGTTCAAGGGGCCAGGGAACACCGGGGAGCTGTTTTTT.

The V and J genes are TRBV15 and TRBJ1-1, with D possibly matching TRBD1 (5 bases). Trimming left V 0 bases short and J 5 bases short, with 13 bases between. CDR3 length: 15 amino acids. Germline CDR1 is LNHNV and CDR2 is YYDKDF (reference sequence). The DNA of the CDR3 is TGTGCCACCAGCAGAGATATCGGGACTCTAACTGAAGCTTTCTTT. This encodes CATSRDIGTLTEAFF. Supplemented by reference TRBV15 and TRBJ1-1, the full variable domain reads DAMVIQNPRYQVTQFGKPVTLSCSQTLNHNVMYWYQQKSSQAPKLLFHYYDKDFNNEADTPDNFQSRRPNTSFCFLDIRSPGLGDTAMYLCATSRDIGTLTEAFFGQGTRLTVV.

The rearrangement uses TRBV14 and TRBJ2-1; 8 nucleotides line up with TRBD2. Germline values: CDR1 SGHDN, CDR2 FVKESK. J lost 8 bases, V lost 2 bases, and 14 bases had no gene match. This CDR3 is 17 amino acids long. The CDR3 region is CASSQPLASSGWDEQFF. DNA for the CDR3: TGTGCCAGCAGCCAACCCCTGGCGTCTAGCGGGTGGGATGAGCAGTTCTTC.

The CDR3 DNA reads as TGTGCCTGGAGTCCACAGCTACTCTCTGGAAACACCATATATTTT. Its protein is CAWSPQLLSGNTIYF. The V call is TRBV30, the J call TRBJ1-3; no definite D call. CDR3 length: 15 amino acids. Looked up from germline, CDR1 is GTSNPN and CDR2 is SVGIG (reference sequence). The germline V and J ends were trimmed by 2 bases and 0 bases, with 11 bases remaining between them.

The genes are TRBV11-2 and TRBJ2-5; tentative D call: TRBD1 (6 bases). V gave up 2 bases and J gave up 2 bases, with 12 bases separating them. Germline V gives CDR1 SGHAT, CDR2 FQNNGV. CDR3 length: 15 amino acids. The CDR3 coding sequence is TGTGCCAGCAGCTTAAACTCGGACAGTCAAGAGACCCAGTACTTC. Its translation: CASSLNSDSQETQYF.

This chain links TRBV7-3 with TRBJ2-3, with 13 nucleotides matching TRBD2. With 4 bases clipped from V and 6 bases from J, the junction kept 4 bases outside the gene matches. From germline, CDR1 is SGHTA and CDR2 FQGTGA. CDR3 length equals 15 residues. CDR3 amino acids: CASSSQGLAGDTQYF. The CDR3 nucleotides are TGTGCCAGCAGCTCACAGGGACTAGCGGGGGATACGCAGTATTTT.

This clone was seen more than once but under ten times. V is TRBV15 and J is TRBJ2-1; 8 bases map to TRBD2. The CDR3 extends over 16 amino acids. The germline gives CDR1 LNHNV, CDR2 YYDKDF (reference sequence). Trimming at V came to 4 bases and at J to 8 bases, leaving 13 bases not matched to a gene. CDR3 sequence: CATSTRAGGTVDEQFF. The CDR3 coding sequence is TGTGCCACCAGCACCCGGGCGGGAGGCACAGTCGATGAGCAGTTCTTC.